The text below deals with one T cell receptor (beta chain). The data derive from a study of blood T cell repertoires in COVID-19. Produced via immunoSEQ multiplex PCR; TCRdb's table is partial and in-frame only. The sample contains some 320,000 clones, about nine tenths of which appear only once. Between the trimmed V and J ends, which lost 2 bases and 4 bases, there was a span of 14 bases. Germline V gene sequence: CDR1 SGHRS, CDR2 YFSETQ. The CDR3 spans 15 residues. Donors of Cohort 3 who recovered were those that had two negative PCRs, clearance, or symptom resolution. The sequenced material came from PBMCs or T cells enriched from blood (not recorded which). This chain links TRBV5-1 with TRBJ2-3; a possible D gene is TRBD2 (6 bases). The receptor was derived from a man between 60 and 75 years old who had recovered from COVID-19. The CDR3 reads CASSFRLEGPDTQYF. The CDR3 DNA reads as TGCGCCAGCAGCTTTCGGCTGGAGGGCCCAGATACGCAGTATTTT. The full variable domain, its missing parts supplied by reference TRBV5-1 and TRBJ2-3, is KAGVTQTPRYLIKTRGQQVTLSCSPISGHRSVSWYQQTPGQGLQFLFEYFSETQRNKGNFPGRFSGRQFSNSRSEMNVSTLELGDSALYLCASSFRLEGPDTQYFGPGTRLTVL.